These 9 T cell receptor beta chains were sequenced from one sample in a study of blood T cell repertoires in COVID-19. The protocol was immunoSEQ multiplex PCR, while the TCRdb copy is restricted to in-frame clones and leaves out a portion. This table has 95,000 to 150,000 clones, around 74% appearing once. Sequenced material: peripheral blood. These receptors came from a man older than 75 with COVID-19, enrolled during active disease.

This chain joins TRBV18 and TRBJ2-2, with a possible D match to TRBD2 (6 bases). Germline CDR1 and CDR2: KGHSH and LQKENI. There are 15 residues in the CDR3. The ends were cut back, 6 bases at V and 4 bases at J, with 15 bases in the middle. CDR3 residues: CASSRGREGTGELFF. The CDR3 bases are TGTGCCAGCTCGCGGGGAAGGGAAGGCACCGGGGAGCTGTTTTTT.

The gene calls are TRBV4-2 and TRBJ1-1; tentative D call: TRBD1 (5 bases). V lost 4 bases, J lost 4 bases, and 16 bases lay in between. The V gene's germline CDR1 is LGHNA and CDR2 YNFKEQ. This CDR3 region has 15 residues. The CDR3 DNA is TGTGCCAGCAGCCCTGGGGCAGGGCAGGTCACTGAAGCTTTCTTT. As protein: CASSPGAGQVTEAFF.

V and J are TRBV6-2 or TRBV6-3 and TRBJ1-2; D perhaps matches TRBD1 (5 bases). Trimming removed 5 bases from V and 8 bases from J, with 9 bases in between. The CDR3 contains 11 residues. Germline CDR1 is MNHEY and CDR2 is SVGEGT. For the CDR3, the DNA is TGTGCCAGCAGTCCAGGGTGGGGCTACACCTTC. It translates to CASSPGWGYTF.

The V and J genes are TRBV4-2 and TRBJ1-2, with 10 bases identical to TRBD1. J gave up 7 bases and V 0 bases, and 8 bases lay outside the gene matches. CDR3 length equals 16 residues. Germline CDR1 LGHNA, CDR2 YNFKEQ. The CDR3 sequence is CASSQDRRQGAGGYTF. CDR3 DNA: TGTGCCAGCAGCCAAGATCGACGACAGGGGGCGGGTGGCTACACCTTC.

This clone turned up a few times. This rearrangement joins TRBV18 to TRBJ1-6, with a possible D match to TRBD1 (6 bases). V lost 3 bases to trimming and J lost 0 bases, with 12 bases between them. From germline, CDR1 is KGHSH and CDR2 LQKENI. The CDR3 covers 17 residues. The CDR3 DNA follows: TGTGCCAGCTCACCGCAAATGGACAGCTCCTATAATTCACCCCTCCACTTT. Its translation: CASSPQMDSSYNSPLHF.

The V and J genes are TRBV5-1 and TRBJ2-7, with TRBD2 matching over 9 bases. The CDR3 is 14 residues long. The ends lost 0 bases at V and 5 bases at J; junction bases unmatched: 3. Germline CDR1 is SGHRS and CDR2 is YFSETQ. This CDR3 is CASSLGSGSNEQYF. The CDR3 coding sequence is TGCGCCAGCAGCTTGGGTAGCGGGAGCAACGAGCAGTACTTC.

The rearrangement joins TRBV11-2 to TRBJ2-5, with D possibly matching TRBD1 (6 bases). The CDR3 consists of 12 residues. The V end was cut by 5 bases, the J end by 10 bases, with 14 bases between. Germline V gene data show CDR1 as SGHAT and CDR2 as FQNNGV. The CDR3, as DNA: TGTGCCAGCAGCCCAGGTCTCAGGGGCCAGTACTTC. As protein: CASSPGLRGQYF.

The chain recombines TRBV18 with TRBJ1-1; D might be TRBD1 (5 bases). The CDR3 is 15 residues long. The V end lost 2 bases, the J end lost 1 base, and 11 bases lay between the germline ends. Germline V gene lookup returns CDR1 KGHSH and CDR2 LQKENI. DNA of the CDR3: TGTGCCAGCTCACCATTGAGCCAGGGGAACACTGAAGCTTTCTTT. Translation: CASSPLSQGNTEAFF.

The V call is TRBV7-6, the J call TRBJ2-5; 10 bases map to TRBD2. CDR3 length: 16 residues. CDR1 and CDR2 from the germline V gene are SGHVS and FNYEAQ. The ends lost 0 bases at V and 7 bases at J; junction bases unmatched: 8. CDR3 protein: CASSLARAGGAGTQYF. In DNA form, the CDR3 reads TGTGCCAGCAGCTTAGCGCGAGCGGGAGGGGCGGGGACCCAGTACTTC.